This T cell receptor beta chain comes out of a study of control samples from healthy donors and cancer patients. V shed 6 bases and J shed 4 bases, with 18 bases lying between them. Germline CDR1 SQVTM, CDR2 ANQGSEA. The CDR3 totals 14 residues. Points on this clone: Other DNA sequences within the sample encode an identical CDR3.

Some clones are missing from TCRdb's copy, which holds only in-frame ones; the method was immunoSEQ multiplex PCR. The sample has under 65,000 clones, more than 85% seen once. The sequence came from a young man with colorectal cancer. Material: PBMCs. The chain recombines TRBV29-1 with TRBJ1-2; no definite D call. Here the CDR3 reads CSVVQRASLYGYTF. The DNA of the CDR3 is TGCAGCGTCGTGCAACGGGCCTCACTCTATGGCTACACCTTC.